The 23 T cell receptor beta chains below were found in one sample sequenced in a study of lymphopenia after photon versus proton radiotherapy. The assay was immunoSEQ multiplex PCR, and TCRdb's table has in-frame clones only and misses some. The data hold roughly 30,000 clones, with around 90% observed a single time. Here the sequenced sample was peripheral blood, taken from a patient treated with photon-based radiotherapy. These receptors were obtained from a woman between 45 and 65 years old with pancreatic cancer.

With regard to this clone: Other DNA variants within this sample encode the same CDR3. This sequence joins TRBV5-4 and TRBJ2-1, with TRBD1 as a possible D gene (6 bases). The CDR3 is made up of 15 amino acids. V lost 2 bases, J lost 4 bases, and 13 bases lay in between. Germline V gene lookup returns CDR1 SGHNT and CDR2 YYREEE (reference sequence). This CDR3 reads CASSLADRPYNEQFF. In DNA form, the CDR3 reads TGTGCCAGCAGCTTAGCCGACAGGCCGTACAATGAGCAGTTCTTC. Combining the CDR3 with reference TRBV5-4 and TRBJ2-1 gives the whole variable domain ETGVTQSPTHLIKTRGQQVTLRCSSQSGHNTVSWYQQALGQGPQFIFQYYREEENGRGNFPPRFSGLQFPNYSSELNVNALELDDSALYLCASSLADRPYNEQFFGPGTRLTVL.

The chain couples TRBV9 to TRBJ2-1; D may correspond to TRBD1 or TRBD2 (5 bases each). Trimming removed 2 bases from V and 3 bases from J, with 12 bases in between. CDR1 SGDLS and CDR2 YYNGEE come from the germline V gene. The CDR3 contains 15 residues. The CDR3 bases are TGTGCCAGCAGCGTTGAAGGGACGGGCTACAATGAGCAGTTCTTC. It translates to CASSVEGTGYNEQFF.

The V call is TRBV11-3, the J call TRBJ1-1; 8 bases are shared with TRBD1. Germline trimming cut 5 bases from V and 4 bases from J; bases unmatched to any gene: 3. The CDR3 consists of 13 residues. Per germline, CDR1 SGHNT and CDR2 YENEEA. The CDR3 nucleotides are TGTGCCAGCAGCCACACAGGGGGCACTGAAGCTTTCTTT. As protein: CASSHTGGTEAFF.

This chain connects TRBV28 to TRBJ1-1; 7 nucleotides match TRBD1. Germline-derived CDR1 and CDR2 are MDHEN and SYDVKM. V trimming: 6 bases; J trimming: 3 bases; junction bases outside the gene matches: 10. The CDR3 has 15 residues. Written as DNA, the CDR3 is TGTGCCAGCAGCGCTCCTGCCAGGGGGGACACTGAAGCTTTCTTT. Translating gives CASSAPARGDTEAFF.

The chain links TRBV28 to TRBJ2-1; D is possibly TRBD2 (6 bases). The CDR3 is 14 amino acids. The ends were cut back, 5 bases at V and 6 bases at J, with 14 bases in the middle. Per the germline V gene, CDR1 is MDHEN and CDR2 is SYDVKM. The CDR3 sequence: CASSPSGPTNEQFF. The CDR3 DNA reads as TGTGCCAGCAGTCCCAGCGGGCCCACCAATGAGCAGTTCTTC.

The chain employs TRBV19 and TRBJ2-2; D unresolved. V gave up 5 bases and J gave up 1 base, with 8 bases separating them. Germline loops: CDR1 LNHDA, CDR2 SQIVND (reference sequence). The CDR3 extends over 14 amino acids. CDR3 DNA sequence: TGTGCCAGTAGTGAGACGAGGAACACCGGGGAGCTGTTTTTT. Residues: CASSETRNTGELFF.

The chain links TRBV15 to TRBJ1-5; TRBD1 might be the D (6 bases). This CDR3 comprises 15 residues. The V end was cut by 7 bases, the J end by 3 bases, with 16 bases between. Germline V gene data show CDR1 as LNHNV and CDR2 as YYDKDF (reference sequence). CDR3 DNA sequence: TGTGCCACCACTCCATACCGGGACAACAATCAGCCCCAGCATTTT. It specifies CATTPYRDNNQPQHF.

Here the CDR3 reads CATQVPYQETQYF. The CDR3 DNA reads TGTGCCACCCAGGTGCCGTACCAAGAGACCCAGTACTTC. This rearrangement joins TRBV15 to TRBJ2-5; D is ambiguous. V lost 8 bases and J 0 bases, leaving 10 bases between the germline ends. CDR1 LNHNV and CDR2 YYDKDF come from the germline V gene (reference sequence). CDR3 size: 13 residues.

The CDR3 DNA reads as TGTGCCAGCAGGCCTACAGGTCCTGGAAACACCATATATTTT. Translating gives CASRPTGPGNTIYF. The V gene is TRBV27, the J gene TRBJ1-3; TRBD1 might be the D (5 bases). This CDR3 contains 14 residues. Trimming removed 6 bases at V and 2 bases at J, with 11 bases between. Per germline, CDR1 MNHEY and CDR2 SMNVEV (reference sequence).

J is TRBJ2-7 and V is TRBV6-5; 7 nucleotides match TRBD1. CDR1 and CDR2 from the germline V gene are MNHEY and SVGAGI. V trimming: 0 bases; J trimming: 1 base; junction bases outside the gene matches: 6. The CDR3 consists of 16 residues. The CDR3 region has the DNA TGTGCCAGCAGTTACTCGGGTCGGGGACAGTCCTACGAGCAGTACTTC. It is translated as CASSYSGRGQSYEQYF.

V and J are TRBV29-1 and TRBJ2-1, with D possibly being TRBD2 (6 bases). This CDR3 contains 11 residues. Germline CDR1 SQVTM, CDR2 ANQGSEA. The ends were cut back, 6 bases at V and 7 bases at J, with 10 bases in the middle. For the CDR3, the DNA is TGCAGCGTCGCCGCGGGGAATGAGCAGTTCTTC. It specifies CSVAAGNEQFF.

The V and J genes are TRBV18 and TRBJ1-1; D gene ambiguous. The CDR3 contains 12 residues. The germline CDR1 and CDR2 sequences are KGHSH and LQKENI. Trimming stripped 3 bases from V and 11 bases from J, with 13 bases between. The chain's CDR3 is CASSPERVPAFF. CDR3 DNA: TGTGCCAGCTCACCCGAGAGAGTCCCGGCTTTCTTT.

The chain is built from TRBV25-1 and TRBJ2-7, with 9 bases matching TRBD1. The trim removed 4 bases at V and 5 bases at J, leaving 6 bases unmatched. Per the germline V gene, CDR1 is MGHDK and CDR2 is SYGVNS. This CDR3 is built from 14 residues. CDR3 coding DNA: TGTGCCAGCAGTGGCCCTGGACAGGGGAACGAGCAGTACTTC. Translated: CASSGPGQGNEQYF.

This chain links TRBV6-1 with TRBJ1-5; no firm D call. From germline, CDR1 is MNHNS and CDR2 SASEGT. V was pared by 6 bases and J by 4 bases, with 13 bases between. The CDR3 covers 14 residues. The CDR3 DNA sequence: TGTGCCAGCAGGGACTACCTGGGAAATCAGCCCCAGCATTTT. Amino acid sequence: CASRDYLGNQPQHF.

The CDR3 DNA sequence: TGTGCCAGCAGCCCCTCGGAGGGGCGGTCCTACGAGCAGTACTTC. Residues: CASSPSEGRSYEQYF. This sequence joins TRBV5-4 and TRBJ2-7, with D perhaps matching TRBD2 (6 bases). Germline-derived CDR1 and CDR2 are SGHNT and YYREEE (reference sequence). The CDR3 is 15 amino acids. Trimming took off 4 bases at V and 1 base at J, with 15 bases between the two ends.

J is TRBJ2-7 and V is TRBV7-2; D is undetermined. Germline loops: CDR1 SGHTA, CDR2 FQGNSA. V gave up 6 bases and J gave up 0 bases, with 6 bases separating them. The CDR3 is 12 residues long. The DNA for the CDR3 is TGTGCCAGCAGGCAGAGCTCCTACGAGCAGTACTTC. As protein: CASRQSSYEQYF.

This clone was observed once. For the CDR3, the DNA is TGTGCCAGCTCACCACGGTCTAGCAAGGCAGATACGCAGTATTTT. It translates to CASSPRSSKADTQYF. J is TRBJ2-3 and V is TRBV18, with D perhaps TRBD2 (5 bases). The CDR3 covers 15 residues. Trimming took off 1 base at V and 4 bases at J, with 12 bases between the two ends. Germline CDR1 reads KGHSH; CDR2 reads LQKENI.

V usage is TRBV19 and J usage is TRBJ2-1; 12 bases are shared with TRBD2. This CDR3 region has 17 residues. V trimming: 4 bases; J trimming: 8 bases; junction bases outside the gene matches: 12. Germline lookup yields CDR1 LNHDA and CDR2 SQIVND (reference sequence). CDR3 sequence: CASSTRLAGVLSDEQFF. The CDR3 coding sequence is TGTGCCAGTAGTACCCGACTAGCGGGAGTACTGTCCGATGAGCAGTTCTTC.

This chain connects TRBV5-1 to TRBJ1-2; D is unclear. This CDR3 has 14 amino acids. V dropped 0 bases and J dropped 4 bases, with 10 bases sitting between them. Germline lookup yields CDR1 SGHRS and CDR2 YFSETQ. Here the CDR3 DNA reads TGCGCCAGCAGCTTGGGATATGTGGGCTATGGCTACACCTTC. Translating gives CASSLGYVGYGYTF.

The chain links TRBV5-4 to TRBJ2-7; 8 nucleotides line up with TRBD1. V was pared by 3 bases and J by 3 bases, with 11 bases of the junction left unmatched. The CDR3 is 16 residues long. Looked up from germline, CDR1 is SGHNT and CDR2 is YYREEE (reference sequence). The CDR3 here is CASSSKGPGGIYEQYF. CDR3 DNA sequence: TGTGCCAGCAGCTCTAAGGGACCAGGGGGCATCTACGAGCAGTACTTC.

This clone showed up just once. This chain joins TRBV4-1 and TRBJ2-6; 10 positions agree with TRBD1. The CDR3 totals 19 residues. V was pared by 0 bases and J by 0 bases, with 5 bases of the junction left unmatched. In germline, CDR1 is MGHRA, CDR2 YSYEKL. The CDR3 DNA sequence: TGCGCCAGCAGCCAAGAGCGGACAGGGGGACCCTCTGGGGCCAACGTCCTGACTTTC. Protein sequence: CASSQERTGGPSGANVLTF.

This clone was seen once. V usage is TRBV7-6 and J usage is TRBJ2-7; the match to TRBD2 covers 11 bases. J lost 6 bases, V lost 5 bases, and 18 bases had no gene match. Germline V CDR1 and CDR2: SGHVS, FNYEAQ. CDR3 length equals 18 residues. The CDR3 protein is CASSPWTSGPGAPTEQYF. The CDR3 DNA follows: TGTGCCAGCAGCCCTTGGACTAGCGGGCCCGGTGCCCCTACCGAGCAGTACTTC.

The V call is TRBV7-9, the J call TRBJ2-7; unclear D gene. The CDR3 spans 12 residues. V was shortened by 3 bases and J by 1 base, with 4 bases between the two germline ends. Germline V lookup: CDR1 SEHNR, CDR2 FQNEAQ (reference sequence). The CDR3 is CASSFVSYEQYF. The CDR3 nucleotides are TGTGCCAGCAGCTTCGTGTCCTACGAGCAGTACTTC.